The 14 T cell receptor beta chains presented below share a single source sample, sequenced in a study of blood T cell repertoires in COVID-19. Assay: immunoSEQ multiplex PCR; the TCRdb copy retains only in-frame clones and omits some. The data hold approximately 85,000 clones, with 87% observed a single time. The specimen sequenced was peripheral blood. Source of these receptors: a woman aged 45-59 years with active or convalescent COVID-19.

The rearrangement uses TRBV7-9 and TRBJ1-2, with 10 bases that match TRBD1. This CDR3 spans 14 amino acids. Losses at the gene ends were 5 bases for V and 3 bases for J; bases not matched to a gene: 3. The germline V gene has CDR1 SEHNR and CDR2 FQNEAQ (reference sequence). The CDR3 region is CASSQGQGHYGYTF. CDR3 in DNA: TGTGCCAGCAGCCAGGGACAGGGGCACTATGGCTACACCTTC.

The chain combines TRBV19 with TRBJ1-1; no definite D call. CDR3 length equals 11 residues. The V gene's germline CDR1 is LNHDA and CDR2 SQIVND (reference sequence). V lost 4 bases and J lost 11, with 11 bases in between. The CDR3 reads CASSSPSEAFF. As DNA, the CDR3 is TGTGCCAGTAGTAGCCCCTCCGAGGCTTTCTTT.

This chain links TRBV24-1 with TRBJ2-1, with TRBD2 identical over 11 bases. CDR1 and CDR2 from the germline V gene are KGHDR and SFDVKD. The trim removed 4 bases at V and 3 bases at J, leaving 4 bases unmatched. The CDR3 extends over 16 amino acids. CDR3 DNA sequence: TGTGCCACCAGTGACAGTAGCGGGGGGGTCTACAATGAGCAGTTCTTC. Protein: CATSDSSGGVYNEQFF.

The chain links TRBV2 to TRBJ2-6; 7 bases fit TRBD1. The length of the CDR3 is 15 residues. The trim removed 6 bases at V and 0 bases at J, leaving 2 bases unmatched. The V gene's germline CDR1 is SNHLY and CDR2 FYNNEI. CDR3 protein: CASRDRNSGANVLTF. The CDR3 DNA is TGTGCCAGCAGGGACAGGAACTCTGGGGCCAACGTCCTGACTTTC.

V usage is TRBV3-1 (or the pseudogene TRBV3-2) and J usage is TRBJ1-1, with D unresolved. This CDR3 comprises 13 residues. Germline assignment: CDR1 LGHDT and CDR2 YNNKEL (reference sequence). V was clipped by 11 bases and J by 3 bases, with 16 bases between them. DNA for the CDR3: TGTGCCTGTGGGAGGTGGCCGGACACTGAAGCTTTCTTT. Residues: CACGRWPDTEAFF.

V usage is TRBV4-3 and J usage is TRBJ2-7; 9 nucleotides match TRBD1. With 0 bases clipped from V and 3 bases from J, the junction kept 9 bases outside the gene matches. Germline lookup yields CDR1 LGHNA and CDR2 YSLEER. There are 17 residues in the CDR3. The CDR3 DNA reads as TGCGCCAGCAGCCAAGAATTTGGGACAGGGCAAATCTACGAGCAGTACTTC. Protein: CASSQEFGTGQIYEQYF.

This chain uses TRBV27 with TRBJ2-1; 8 nucleotides agree with TRBD1. This CDR3 contains 14 residues. Germline V gene data show CDR1 as MNHEY and CDR2 as SMNVEV (reference sequence). V trimming: 3 bases; J trimming: 5 bases; junction bases outside the gene matches: 3. The CDR3 bases are TGTGCCAGCAGTTTGGCAGGGGGCGACAATGAGCAGTTCTTC. Its protein is CASSLAGGDNEQFF.

This chain uses TRBV7-6 with TRBJ2-7; a weak D match, TRBD1 (5 bases). V was cut by 0 bases and J by 0 bases, with 15 bases left in between. Germline CDR1 SGHVS, CDR2 FNYEAQ. The CDR3 has 17 residues. CDR3 region: CASSLAQVTANSYEQYF. CDR3 in DNA: TGTGCCAGCAGCTTAGCGCAGGTGACAGCCAACTCCTACGAGCAGTACTTC. Complete variable domain (other parts from reference TRBV7-6 and TRBJ2-7): GAGVSQSPRYKVTKRGQDVALRCDPISGHVSLYWYRQALGQGPEFLTYFNYEAQQDKSGLPNDRFSAERPEGSISTLTIQRTEQRDSAMYRCASSLAQVTANSYEQYFGPGTRLTVT.

The rearrangement uses TRBV7-2 and TRBJ2-7; D possibly corresponds to TRBD2 (7 bases). The V gene lost 5 bases and the J gene lost 0 bases, with 23 bases spanning the gap. Germline CDR1 and CDR2: SGHTA and FQGNSA. This CDR3 has 18 residues. The CDR3, as DNA: TGTGCCAGCAGCCCTTGGAGGGGGGGCCAATCTGGCTCCTACGAGCAGTACTTC. Encoded protein: CASSPWRGGQSGSYEQYF. The full variable domain, with the rest looked up from reference TRBV7-2 and TRBJ2-7, is GAGVSQSPSNKVTEKGKDVELRCDPISGHTALYWYRQSLGQGLEFLIYFQGNSAPDKSGLPSDRFSAERTGGSVSTLTIQRTQQEDSAVYLCASSPWRGGQSGSYEQYFGPGTRLTVT.

This clone occurred once. This chain uses TRBV5-1 with TRBJ2-7; possible D gene TRBD2, 5 bases. Germline V lookup: CDR1 SGHRS, CDR2 YFSETQ. Deletions cut 5 bases from V and 5 bases from J, with 20 bases between. The length of the CDR3 is 15 residues. The CDR3 protein is CASSSAGQGSNEQYF. The CDR3 region has the DNA TGCGCCAGCAGTTCCGCGGGCCAAGGTTCCAACGAGCAGTACTTC.

This chain joins TRBV7-3 and TRBJ2-1; D unclear. The germline V gene encodes CDR1 SGHTA and CDR2 FQGTGA. This CDR3 is built from 14 residues. V was shortened by 5 bases and J by 5 bases, with 13 bases between the two germline ends. CDR3 loop: CASSPGAGNNEQFF. In nucleotides, the CDR3 is TGTGCCAGCAGCCCTGGCGCAGGAAACAATGAGCAGTTCTTC.

The chain couples TRBV2 to TRBJ1-5, with D unclear. CDR3 length: 13 residues. Trimming stripped 6 bases from V and 3 bases from J, with 9 bases between. Germline assignment: CDR1 SNHLY and CDR2 FYNNEI. Written as DNA, the CDR3 is TGTGCCAGCAGAATGATACACAATCAGCCCCAGCATTTT. Translated: CASRMIHNQPQHF.

This rearrangement joins TRBV18 to TRBJ2-3; 12 positions agree with TRBD2. This CDR3 is 19 amino acids long. V shed 2 bases, J shed 2 bases, and the junction held 11 bases outside the gene matches. Germline V gene lookup returns CDR1 KGHSH and CDR2 LQKENI. The CDR3 sequence is CASSPKASGGASITDTQYF. The CDR3 DNA follows: TGTGCCAGCTCACCAAAGGCTAGCGGGGGGGCCTCCATCACAGATACGCAGTATTTT.

The J gene is TRBJ2-3, the V gene TRBV9; weak D call: TRBD1 (6 bases). CDR3 length: 16 amino acids. Between the trimmed V and J ends, which lost 3 bases and 8 bases, there was a span of 22 bases. Per the germline V gene, CDR1 is SGDLS and CDR2 is YYNGEE. The DNA of the CDR3 is TGTGCCAGCAGCGAGAGTGGGGGCTCCCTCGATGCTACGCAGTATTTT. Its protein is CASSESGGSLDATQYF.